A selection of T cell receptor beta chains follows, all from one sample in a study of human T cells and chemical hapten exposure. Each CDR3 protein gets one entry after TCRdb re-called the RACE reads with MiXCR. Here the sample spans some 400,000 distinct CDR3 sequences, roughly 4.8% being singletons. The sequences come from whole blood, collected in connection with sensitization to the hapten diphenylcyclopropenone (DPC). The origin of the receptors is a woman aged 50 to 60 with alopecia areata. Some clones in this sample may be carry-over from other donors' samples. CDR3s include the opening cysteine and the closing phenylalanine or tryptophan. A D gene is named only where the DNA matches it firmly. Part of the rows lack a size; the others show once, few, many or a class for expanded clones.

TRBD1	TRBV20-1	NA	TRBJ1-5	CSASPGQANQPQHF	TGCAGTGCTAGCCCGGGACAGGCTAATCAGCCCCAGCATTTT
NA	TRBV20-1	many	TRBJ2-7	CSATWDTTYEQYF	TGCAGTGCTACTTGGGACACTACCTACGAGCAGTACTTC
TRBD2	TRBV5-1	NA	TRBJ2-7	CASSREGGSTYEQYF	TGCGCCAGCAGCAGGGAGGGCGGGAGCACCTACGAGCAGTACTTC
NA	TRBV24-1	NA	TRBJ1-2	CATSDPGRGEGGYTF	TGTGCCACCAGTGATCCCGGCAGAGGGGAGGGAGGCTACACCTTC
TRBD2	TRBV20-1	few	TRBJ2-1	CSARGLAGGRGNEQFF	TGCAGTGCCCGAGGACTAGCGGGAGGGAGGGGCAATGAGCAGTTCTTC
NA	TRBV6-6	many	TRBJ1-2	CATSGHYGYTF	TGTGCCACATCCGGTCACTATGGCTACACCTTC
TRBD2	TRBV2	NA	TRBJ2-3	CASSGTSGYDTQYF	TGTGCCAGCAGCGGGACTAGCGGATATGATACGCAGTATTTT
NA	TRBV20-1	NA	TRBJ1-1	CSARDFGAGKRTEAFF	NA
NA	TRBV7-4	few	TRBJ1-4	CASSLGPLPANEKLFF	TGTGCCAGCAGCTTAGGACCCCTTCCAGCTAATGAAAAACTGTTTTTT
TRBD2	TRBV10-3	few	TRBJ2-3	CAIMAGDHTDTQYF	TGTGCCATCATGGCGGGGGACCACACAGATACGCAGTATTTT
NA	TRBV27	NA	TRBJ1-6	CASTLSPARSSSYNSPLHF	TGTGCCAGCACCCTCTCTCCTGCCAGGTCGAGCTCCTATAATTCACCCCTCCACTTT
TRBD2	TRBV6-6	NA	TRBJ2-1	CASSYTSRTSGDNEQFF	TGTGCCAGCAGTTACACAAGCCGGACTAGCGGGGACAATGAGCAGTTCTTC
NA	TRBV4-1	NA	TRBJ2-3	CASSQVGGPRTDTQYF	TGCGCCAGCAGCCAAGTAGGCGGGCCGCGCACAGATACGCAGTATTTT
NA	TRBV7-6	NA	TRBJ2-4	CASLRGGRDYRLAKNIQYF	TGTGCCAGCCTAAGGGGGGGCAGGGACTACCGCCTAGCCAAAAACATTCAGTACTTC
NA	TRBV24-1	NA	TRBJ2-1	CATSDVNRDNEQFF	TGTGCCACCAGTGATGTAAACAGGGACAATGAGCAGTTCTTC
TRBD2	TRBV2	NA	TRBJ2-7	CASNLLAGGYEQYF	TGTGCCAGCAATTTACTAGCGGGGGGTTACGAGCAGTACTTC
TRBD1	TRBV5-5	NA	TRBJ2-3	CASTRTGSMTDTQYF	TGTGCCAGCACCAGGACAGGGAGTATGACAGATACGCAGTATTTT
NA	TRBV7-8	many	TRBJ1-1	CASSSARSTEAFF	TGTGCCAGCAGCTCCGCCCGGAGCACTGAAGCTTTCTTT
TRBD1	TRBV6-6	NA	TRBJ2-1	CASSYSGRGTYNEQFF	TGTGCCAGCAGTTACTCCGGCAGGGGGACCTACAATGAGCAGTTCTTC
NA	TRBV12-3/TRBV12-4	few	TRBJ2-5	CASSLVSQETQYF	TGTGCCAGCAGTTTAGTCTCCCAAGAGACCCAGTACTTC
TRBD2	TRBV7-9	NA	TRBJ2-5	CASSLGRTSGTLYQETQYF	TGTGCCAGCAGCTTAGGACGGACTAGCGGGACGTTGTACCAAGAGACCCAGTACTTC
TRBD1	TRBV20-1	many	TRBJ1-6	CSARKQSGTGPSPLNSPLHF	TGCAGTGCTAGAAAACAGTCCGGGACAGGCCCCTCCCCTCTTAATTCACCCCTCCACTTT
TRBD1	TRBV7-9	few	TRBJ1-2	CASRPLPGTGSNYGYTF	TGTGCCAGCAGACCCCTCCCCGGGACAGGATCTAACTATGGCTACACCTTC
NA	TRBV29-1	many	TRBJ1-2	CSVALRRGYTF	TGCAGCGTTGCACTCCGCCGTGGCTACACCTTC
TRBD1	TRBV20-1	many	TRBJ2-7	CSAPTGTGANEQYF	TGCAGTGCACCTACCGGGACAGGGGCGAACGAGCAGTACTTC
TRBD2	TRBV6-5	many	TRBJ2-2	CASLGLAVITGELFF	TGTGCCAGCCTCGGGCTAGCGGTAATCACCGGGGAGCTGTTTTTT
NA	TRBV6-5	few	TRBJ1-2	CASGPVYGYTF	TGTGCCAGCGGCCCAGTCTATGGCTACACCTTC
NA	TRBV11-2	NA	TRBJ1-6	CASSLEAGGRRSPLHF	TGTGCCAGCAGCTTAGAAGCCGGGGGACGCCGATCACCCCTCCACTTT
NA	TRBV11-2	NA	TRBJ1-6	CASSPDSDYSPLHF	TGTGCCAGCAGTCCCGACAGTGATTATTCACCCCTCCACTTT
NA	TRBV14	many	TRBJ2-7	CASSQEGVRSYEQYF	TGTGCCAGCAGCCAAGAAGGGGTCAGGTCTTACGAGCAGTACTTC
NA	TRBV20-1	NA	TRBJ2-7	CSARGPTYEQYF	TGCAGTGCGAGGGGACCGACCTACGAGCAGTACTTC
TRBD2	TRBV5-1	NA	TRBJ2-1	CASSLAGGFEFF	TGCGCCAGCAGCTTAGCGGGAGGATTTGAGTTCTTC
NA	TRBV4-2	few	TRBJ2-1	CASSPEGLASYNEQFF	TGTGCCAGCAGCCCCGAGGGTTTAGCCTCCTACAATGAGCAGTTCTTC
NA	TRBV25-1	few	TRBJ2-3	CASSEPRAWGDTQYF	TGTGCCAGCAGTGAACCCAGGGCGTGGGGCGATACGCAGTATTTT
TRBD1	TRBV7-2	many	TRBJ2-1	CASSPGQGAVDEQFF	TGTGCCAGCAGCCCTGGACAGGGGGCCGTGGATGAGCAGTTCTTC
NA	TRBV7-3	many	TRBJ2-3	CASSFSGALVDTQYF	TGTGCCAGCAGCTTCTCGGGGGCTCTGGTGGACACGCAGTATTTT
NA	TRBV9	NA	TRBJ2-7	CASSVSGTKDEQYF	TGTGCCAGCAGCGTTTCCGGGACGAAAGACGAGCAGTACTTC
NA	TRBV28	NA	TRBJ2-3	CASAMGGRRTDTQYF	TGTGCCAGCGCGATGGGGGGACGGAGGACAGATACGCAGTATTTT